This record covers a single TCR beta chain. Its specific antigen is unknown. At one boundary the junction diverges from the germline segment, which might be a read error. The record originates from a study of identical twins (dated by TCRdb to about 2016). About the study as a whole: To test whether fetal clonotypes persist, the study used deep sequencing on TCR alpha and beta repertoires from monozygotic twins, unrelated adults of various ages, and cord blood. To rule out contamination, the twin experiments were replicated at different times with different library preparation protocols.

Every donor was a healthy Caucasian. Three pairs of female monozygotic twins, all aged roughly 18 to 29 years, were included in the twin cohort. Positive isolation kits from Invitrogen were used to isolate CD4+ and CD8+ T cell populations. CDR1 and CDR2 were assigned from the germline V gene (reference sequence) as SEHNR and FQNEAQ. From the cysteine through the phenylalanine, the CDR3 covers 16 amino acids. The kept DNA is CDR3 alone, 48 bases in frame from the first base. The library was built by means of 5' RACE. The instrument given in TCRdb is Illumina HiSeq 2000. A universal primer binding site was introduced by template switching, and a unique molecular identifier was present in the final cDNA, enabling accurate counting of TCR cDNA molecules. First-strand cDNA for TCR alpha and beta chains was synthesized from specific primers in the conserved constant-segment region. Each cDNA library was double barcoded, with a SMART-Mk sample barcode plus Illumina barcodes, to control for contamination. Two successive PCR steps introduced TruSeq adapter sequences along with Illumina sample barcodes. Sequencing of the TCR alpha and beta cDNA libraries was done on the Illumina HiSeq platform using custom primers. As for the original processing: Raw reads were processed with MiGEC to extract unique molecular identifiers, and MiXCR was used to determine CDR3 positions. For each individual, recombination models were inferred using an EM algorithm with the repgenHMM and IGoR tools. The tcR package in R was used for shared clonotype analysis, with sharing normalized by the product of cloneset sizes. To study raw recombination free of thymic and clonal selection effects, out-of-frame nonproductive sequences were analyzed. TCRdb itself trimmed the public reads at Q25 with fastp, ran MiXCR and retained productive beta chains. Rows with one shared CDR3 protein collapse into an entry with the most common genes and DNA. TCRdb, not the authors, supplied the V and J calls. The sample includes 270,000 or so distinct CDR3 sequences, with around 8.3% observed a single time. Clones ranked in the top ten supply roughly 3% of the sample.

General study outcomes and caveats: Because the same donors could not be followed over many years, conclusions were based on cross-sectional statistical analysis. Compared with coincidental sharing between unrelated individuals, out-of-frame TCR alpha sequences shared between twins had an excess of sequences with low generation probability. In beta out-of-frame sequences, excess twin sharing was weaker, because having fewer shared sequences lowered the signal-to-noise ratio. In monozygotic twins, out-of-frame TCR alpha sharing was systematically underestimated by recombination models, although the models agreed with sharing between unrelated individuals. Abundant cord blood beta clonotypes carried fewer insertions; young adult naive repertoires showed a weaker similar trend, while memory repertoires showed none. Zero-insertion analyses could be partly confounded by invariant T cells such as MAIT and iNKT, though diverse VJ usage argued against such confounding for most clonotypes.

This sample was also put to use in a study of yellow fever vaccine responses in identical twins. As the second study states: According to the authors, in identical twins the way T cells responded to vaccination appeared partly convergent and partly personalized. In identical twins, the study followed T cell clones that responded to the vaccine with precision.

Input material: CD8+ T cells sorted from blood. The chain is encoded by TRBV7-9 joined to TRBJ2-7; the D segment might be TRBD1 or TRBD2, since each matches 5 bases. The source of this sequence is a woman younger than 30 in good health. The DNA reads as follows: TGTGACAGCAGCTTTAAGGCCGGGACGAGCTCCTACGAGCAGTACTTC. Its translation reads: CDSSFKAGTSSYEQYF.